The sample holds one count of the clone carrying this T cell receptor (beta chain). Per the original data handling: Estimates of nucleated cell counts were drawn from the amplification of reference gene primers. Data came from immunoSEQ multiplex PCR; TCRdb stores just in-frame clones and leaves some out. V and J calls plus clone size are reproduced from that table; the DNA served to infer D and trimming. The sample has approximately 380,000 clones, 85% seen once. The record originates from a study of blood T cell repertoires in COVID-19. Across the whole study: COVID-19 samples from acute and convalescent phases originated in the United States, Italy and Spain.

Trimming at V came to 0 bases and at J to 7 bases, leaving 6 bases not matched to a gene. CDR1 MGHRA and CDR2 YSYEKL come from the germline V gene. The CDR3 sequence is 14 residues long. Sequenced sample: peripheral blood. V is TRBV4-1 and J is TRBJ2-7; the match to TRBD1 covers 7 bases. The sequence was collected from a woman under 30 with acute or convalescent COVID-19. CDR3 loop: CASSQDEGGEEQYF. In DNA, the CDR3 is TGCGCCAGCAGCCAAGACGAAGGGGGCGAAGAGCAGTACTTC.